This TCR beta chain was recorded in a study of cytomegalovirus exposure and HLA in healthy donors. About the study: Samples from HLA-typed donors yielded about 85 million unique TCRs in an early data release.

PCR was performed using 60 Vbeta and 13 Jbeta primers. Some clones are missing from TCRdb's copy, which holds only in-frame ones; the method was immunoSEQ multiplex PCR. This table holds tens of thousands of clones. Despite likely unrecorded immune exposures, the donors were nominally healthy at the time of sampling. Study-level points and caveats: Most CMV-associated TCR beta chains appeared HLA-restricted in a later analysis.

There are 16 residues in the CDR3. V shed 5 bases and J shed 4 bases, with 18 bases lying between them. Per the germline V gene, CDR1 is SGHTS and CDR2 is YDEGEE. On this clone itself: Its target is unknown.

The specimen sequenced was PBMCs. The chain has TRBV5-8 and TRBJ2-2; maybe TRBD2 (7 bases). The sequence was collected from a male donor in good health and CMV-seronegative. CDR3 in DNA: TGTGCCAGCAGGGCTGTCGGGGGGCTCATCACCGGGGAGCTGTTTTTT. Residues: CASRAVGGLITGELFF.